Below, 15 T cell receptor beta chains from the same sample are listed, as sequenced in a study of blood T cells in healthy people across ages. A second about 7 to 11 cycle PCR used barcoded and J-beta primers. TCRdb reprocessed the 5' RACE reads via MiXCR and lists one record per CDR3 protein. The sample lists almost 800,000 distinct CDR3 sequences, about 62% seen once, with approximately 23% in the top ten. The sample comprised blood. These receptors were taken from a man younger than 40 in good health.

This rearrangement joins TRBV24-1 to TRBJ2-2; D ambiguous. V lost 5 bases and J 1 base, leaving 1 base between the germline ends. The CDR3 extends over 12 amino acids. Germline assignment: CDR1 KGHDR and CDR2 SFDVKD. The CDR3 here is CATSGNTGELFF. The CDR3 coding sequence is TGTGCCACCAGTGGGAACACCGGGGAGCTGTTTTTT.

The chain is built from TRBV14 and TRBJ2-7, with 7 bases identical to TRBD2. The germline gives CDR1 SGHDN, CDR2 FVKESK. The CDR3 is 15 amino acids. With V trimmed by 4 bases and J by 1 base, 7 bases remained unmatched. For the CDR3, the DNA is TGTGCCAGCAGCCGATACGTGGGGGGGTCCTACGAGCAGTACTTC. Translating gives CASSRYVGGSYEQYF.

The chain has TRBV28 and TRBJ2-5; no clear D gene. Germline CDR1 and CDR2: MDHEN and SYDVKM. Deletions cut 7 bases from V and 3 bases from J, with 12 bases between. This CDR3 contains 13 residues. The CDR3 region has the DNA TGTGCCAGCACCCCTGGGTCGGAAGAGACCCAGTACTTC. It is translated as CASTPGSEETQYF.

The CDR3 DNA reads TGCGCCAGCAGCGAGGGAATGGGGTACGAGCAGTACTTC. Its translation: CASSEGMGYEQYF. The chain has TRBV5-1 and TRBJ2-1; perhaps TRBD2 as D (5 bases). The tail of the sequence fits TRBJ2-7 better, so the J call may be wrong. CDR3 length: 13 amino acids. The germline gives CDR1 SGHRS, CDR2 YFSETQ.

V and J are TRBV6-1 and TRBJ2-5, with a possible D match to TRBD2 (6 bases). The CDR3 runs 16 residues. CDR1 and CDR2 from the germline V gene are MNHNS and SASEGT. Trimming stripped 2 bases from V and 5 bases from J, with 18 bases between. The CDR3 here is CASSESSGDGAETQYF. Here the CDR3 DNA reads TGTGCCAGCAGTGAATCTTCGGGGGACGGAGCCGAGACCCAGTACTTC.

The chain uses TRBV7-2 and TRBJ2-1; D is possibly TRBD1 (6 bases). In germline, CDR1 is SGHTA, CDR2 FQGNSA. Trimming stripped 5 bases from V and 3 bases from J, with 17 bases between. This CDR3 contains 16 residues. The CDR3 region has the DNA TGTGCCAGCAGCAGTCACAGGGCAATCTTCTACAATGAGCAGTTCTTC. It encodes CASSSHRAIFYNEQFF.

V usage is TRBV6-1 and J usage is TRBJ2-7; D gene uncertain. The J call may be in error: the DNA end matches TRBJ2-4 better. CDR3 length equals 17 residues. Germline V CDR1 and CDR2: MNHNS, SASEGT. The CDR3 DNA follows: TGTGCCAGCAGCCCCCCTACCTCGACCATAGCCAAAAACATTCAGTACTTC. This gives the protein CASSPPTSTIAKNIQYF.

This clonotype came up a few times. This chain uses TRBV29-1 with TRBJ2-7, with 8 bases that match TRBD1. The CDR3 has 12 amino acids. Germline CDR1 and CDR2: SQVTM and ANQGSEA. With V trimmed by 7 bases and J by 3 bases, 5 bases remained unmatched. CDR3 sequence reads: CSATGGDYEQYF. CDR3 sequence (DNA): TGCAGCGCTACAGGGGGTGACTACGAGCAGTACTTC.

This chain joins TRBV6-2 or TRBV6-3 and TRBJ2-5, with D hard to call. This CDR3 has 12 residues. Looked up from germline, CDR1 is MNHEY and CDR2 is SVGEGT. Trimming removed 4 bases from V and 11 bases from J, with 14 bases in between. This CDR3 is CASSSSRQTQYF. The DNA of the CDR3 is TGTGCCAGCAGTTCCTCTCGGCAAACTCAGTACTTC.

This clonotype was counted a single time. V and J are TRBV7-6 and TRBJ2-5; D is perhaps TRBD1 (6 bases). CDR3 length: 16 residues. V gave up 8 bases and J gave up 3 bases, with 22 bases separating them. CDR1 is SGHVS and CDR2 is FNYEAQ in the germline V gene. The CDR3 loop reads CASGSWTDSEKETQYF. In DNA form, the CDR3 reads TGTGCCAGCGGTAGCTGGACAGACTCAGAAAAAGAGACCCAGTACTTC.

J is TRBJ2-5 and V is TRBV2; D possibly matches TRBD1 or TRBD2 (5 bases each). V was cut by 8 bases and J by 3 bases, with 13 bases left in between. There are 13 residues in the CDR3. Looked up from germline, CDR1 is SNHLY and CDR2 is FYNNEI. CDR3 sequence: CASARDPKETQYF. DNA of the CDR3: TGTGCCAGCGCCCGGGACCCCAAAGAGACCCAGTACTTC.

The chain uses TRBV28 and TRBJ2-1; 9 nucleotides align to TRBD2. The CDR3 loop spans 13 amino acids. V lost 8 bases, J lost 6 bases, and 5 bases stayed unmatched. Germline lookup yields CDR1 MDHEN and CDR2 SYDVKM. The CDR3 reads CASDGTSSNEQFF. CDR3 nucleotide sequence: TGTGCCAGCGATGGGACTAGCTCCAATGAGCAGTTCTTC.

V usage is TRBV5-1 and J usage is TRBJ2-1; the D gene is possibly TRBD2 (5 bases). The germline gives CDR1 SGHRS, CDR2 YFSETQ. The CDR3 is 11 residues long. V lost 7 bases and J lost 9, with 11 bases in between. In DNA, the CDR3 is TGCGCCAGCGGGTTAGAGGGTGAGCAGTTCTTC. Encoded protein: CASGLEGEQFF.

This clonotype turned up a few times. The DNA for the CDR3 is TGTGCCAGCAGCTTAGCGGACACCTCAGATACGCAGTATTTT. This encodes CASSLADTSDTQYF. This rearrangement joins TRBV11-2 to TRBJ2-3, with D perhaps matching TRBD1 (5 bases). The CDR3 sequence is 14 residues long. Trimming pared 1 base from V and 4 bases from J, leaving 9 bases between. Per the germline V gene, CDR1 is SGHAT and CDR2 is FQNNGV.

This chain uses TRBV27 with TRBJ1-1; D remains ambiguous. The germline gives CDR1 MNHEY, CDR2 SMNVEV (reference sequence). The CDR3 is 14 amino acids. Trimming removed 3 bases at V and 6 bases at J, with 14 bases between. The CDR3 nucleotides read TGTGCCAGCAGTTTGTCCCCGGTCGGGCCTGAAGCTTTCTTT. It codes for CASSLSPVGPEAFF.